This T cell receptor beta chain is drawn from a study of cytomegalovirus exposure and HLA in healthy donors. The CDR3 sequence is 14 residues long. Germline V lookup: CDR1 MDHEN, CDR2 SYDVKM. Researchers ran the PCR with 60 Vbeta and 13 Jbeta primers. Profiled with immunoSEQ multiplex PCR; TCRdb holds only in-frame clones, not every one. This sample carries approximately 100,000 clones, 79% of them seen once, and the ten largest clones take 2.5% to 3.5%. Note on this clone: Relative to the germline gene, one junction end is altered; a read error may explain this.

The sample comprised PBMCs. The V and J genes are TRBV28 and TRBJ1-1, with D possibly matching TRBD1 (5 bases). The sequence was obtained from a woman in her thirties or forties in good health and CMV-seronegative. CDR3 protein: CASSSGKGNSEAFF. DNA of the CDR3: TGTGCCAGCAGTTCTGGGAAGGGGAACAGTGAAGCTTTCTTT.